This entry is about one T cell receptor (beta chain). Its antigen remains unknown. Profiling relied on immunoSEQ multiplex PCR, and the TCRdb table lists in-frame clones only, not all of them. Of some 92,000 clones in the sample, around nine tenths were seen once. The data originate from a study of T cell responses to AZD1222 COVID-19 vaccine. Whole-study findings and limits: None of the repertoires were sampled until the peak T cell response had passed. Clonal diversity was possibly underestimated; the donors were predominantly white British and more often female. Among those given AZD1222, only five to seven were seropositive at baseline. The study found vaccine-associated CD4 TCRs spanning spike, dominant at 160-218 and 743-854.

The input for sequencing was peripheral blood, taken on day 0 of MenACWY control vaccination. This clonotype was sampled from an adult in good health.

Written as DNA, the CDR3 is TGTGCCAGCGGCAAGGGACGGCAAAACACTGAAGCTTTCTTT. Translating it yields CASGKGRQNTEAFF. The chain uses TRBV7-9 and TRBJ1-1; D possibly corresponds to TRBD1 (5 bases). The V end was cut by 8 bases, the J end by 2 bases, with 15 bases between. The CDR3 spans 14 residues. Germline V gene lookup returns CDR1 SEHNR and CDR2 FQNEAQ (reference sequence).